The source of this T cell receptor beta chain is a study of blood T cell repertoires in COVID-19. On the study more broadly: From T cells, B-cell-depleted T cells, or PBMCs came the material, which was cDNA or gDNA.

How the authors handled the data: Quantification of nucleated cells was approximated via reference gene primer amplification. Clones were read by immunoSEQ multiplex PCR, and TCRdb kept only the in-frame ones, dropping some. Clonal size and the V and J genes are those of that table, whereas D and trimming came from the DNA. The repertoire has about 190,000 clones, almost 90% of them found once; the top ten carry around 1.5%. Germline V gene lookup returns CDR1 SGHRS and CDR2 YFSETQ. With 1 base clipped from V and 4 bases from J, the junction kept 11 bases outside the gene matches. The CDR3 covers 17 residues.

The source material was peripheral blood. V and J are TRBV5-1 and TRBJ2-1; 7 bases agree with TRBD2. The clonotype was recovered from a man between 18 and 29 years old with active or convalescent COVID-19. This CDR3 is CASSLNLRLATYNEQFF. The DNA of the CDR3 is TGCGCCAGCAGCTTGAATCTGAGACTAGCAACTTACAATGAGCAGTTCTTC.